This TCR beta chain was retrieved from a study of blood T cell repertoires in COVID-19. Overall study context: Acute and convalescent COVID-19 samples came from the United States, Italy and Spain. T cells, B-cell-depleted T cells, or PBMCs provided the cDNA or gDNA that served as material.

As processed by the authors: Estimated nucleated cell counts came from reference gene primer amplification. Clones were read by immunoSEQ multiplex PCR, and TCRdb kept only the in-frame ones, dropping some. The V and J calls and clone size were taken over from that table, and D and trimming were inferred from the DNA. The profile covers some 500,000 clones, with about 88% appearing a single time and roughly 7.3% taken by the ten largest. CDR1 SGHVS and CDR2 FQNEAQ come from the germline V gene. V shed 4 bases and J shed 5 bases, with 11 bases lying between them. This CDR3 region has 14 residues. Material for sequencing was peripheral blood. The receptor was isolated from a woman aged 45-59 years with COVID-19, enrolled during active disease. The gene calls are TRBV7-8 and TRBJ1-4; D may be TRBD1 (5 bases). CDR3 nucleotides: TGTGCCAGCAGCTCAGGGAGGGCGAATGAAAAACTGTTTTTT. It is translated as CASSSGRANEKLFF.